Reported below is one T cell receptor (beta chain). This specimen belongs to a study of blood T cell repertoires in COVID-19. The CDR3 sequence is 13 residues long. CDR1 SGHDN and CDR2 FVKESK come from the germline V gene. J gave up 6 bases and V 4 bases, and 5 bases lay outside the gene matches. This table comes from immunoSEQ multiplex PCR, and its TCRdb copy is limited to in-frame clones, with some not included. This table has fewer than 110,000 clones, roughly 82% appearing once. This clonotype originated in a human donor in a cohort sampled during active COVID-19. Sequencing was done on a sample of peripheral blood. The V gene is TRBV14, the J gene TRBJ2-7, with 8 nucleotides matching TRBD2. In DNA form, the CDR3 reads TGTGCCAGCAGCCCGGGGGGGCCGGGCGAGCAGTACTTC. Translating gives CASSPGGPGEQYF.